One and the same sample provided the 22 T cell receptor beta chains below, sequenced in a study of multiple sclerosis patients with progressive multifocal leukoencephalopathy. Time point given: less than 15 months of natalizumab therapy. Using immunoSEQ multiplex PCR, the repertoire was profiled, and TCRdb retains in-frame clones only, with some absent. The sample has over 20,000 clones; 80% to 95% are singletons. The starting material was PBMCs, obtained from a patient treated with natalizumab. These receptors were taken from a young man with multiple sclerosis.

The genes are TRBV6-6 and TRBJ1-1; no reliable D call. V dropped 3 bases and J dropped 11 bases, with 19 bases sitting between them. Germline CDR1 and CDR2: MNHNY and SVGAGI (reference sequence). The CDR3 is 14 amino acids. The CDR3 coding sequence is TGTGCCAGCAGTTATTCACCGGACGAAAGGTGGGCTTTCTTT. It codes for CASSYSPDERWAFF.

The chain links TRBV9 to TRBJ1-1; D call uncertain. The V and J ends lost 1 base and 5 bases respectively, with 9 bases between them. The CDR3 has 13 residues. Germline CDR1 SGDLS, CDR2 YYNGEE. The CDR3, as DNA: TGTGCCAGCAGCGTAAAAGCAGAGACTGAAGCTTTCTTT. Protein product: CASSVKAETEAFF.

This clone appeared a single time. The chain combines TRBV7-2 with TRBJ2-1; D not certain. The ends were cut back, 6 bases at V and 0 bases at J, with 12 bases in the middle. The CDR3 totals 15 residues. Germline CDR1 SGHTA, CDR2 FQGNSA. CDR3 amino acids: CASSAEVSSYNEQFF. In nucleotides, the CDR3 is TGTGCCAGCAGTGCTGAGGTCAGCTCCTACAATGAGCAGTTCTTC.

The chain carries TRBV4-1 and TRBJ1-2, with 8 nucleotides matching TRBD1. Germline trimming cut 5 bases from V and 8 bases from J; bases unmatched to any gene: 10. The CDR3 is made up of 14 amino acids. Germline V lookup: CDR1 MGHRA, CDR2 YSYEKL. The CDR3: CASSTPGTGNGYTF. CDR3 in DNA: TGCGCCAGCAGCACTCCCGGGACAGGAAACGGCTACACCTTC.

The genes are TRBV6-1 and TRBJ2-7, with D unclear. CDR3 length: 12 amino acids. Trimming removed 2 bases at V and 7 bases at J, with 9 bases between. CDR1 and CDR2 from the germline V gene are MNHNS and SASEGT. CDR3: CASSENLGEQYF. CDR3 sequence (DNA): TGTGCCAGCAGTGAAAATCTCGGGGAGCAGTACTTC.

The chain links TRBV7-9 to TRBJ1-4; weak D call: TRBD1 (5 bases). Germline V CDR1 and CDR2: SEHNR, FQNEAQ (reference sequence). Trimming took off 0 bases at V and 0 bases at J, with 8 bases between the two ends. The CDR3 sequence is 16 residues long. CDR3 bases: TGTGCCAGCAGCTTAGCGCAGACAGCAACTAATGAAAAACTGTTTTTT. The encoded protein is CASSLAQTATNEKLFF.

The rearrangement links TRBV11-3 to TRBJ2-2, with 10 nucleotides matching TRBD1. CDR3 length: 15 amino acids. Germline assignment: CDR1 SGHNT and CDR2 YENEEA. V lost 5 bases to trimming and J lost 1 base; unmatched junction nucleotides: 1. This CDR3 reads CASSRDRGNTGELFF. The CDR3 DNA is TGTGCCAGCAGCCGGGACAGGGGGAACACCGGGGAGCTGTTTTTT.

V and J are TRBV18 and TRBJ1-1; D unresolved. Germline V gives CDR1 KGHSH, CDR2 LQKENI. V was clipped by 5 bases and J by 5 bases, with 12 bases between them. There are 13 residues in the CDR3. The CDR3 loop is CASSLSEDTEAFF. Written as DNA, the CDR3 is TGTGCCAGCTCATTAAGCGAGGATACTGAAGCTTTCTTT.

This rearrangement joins TRBV30 to TRBJ2-1; TRBD2 agrees at 15 bases. Germline V CDR1 and CDR2: GTSNPN, SVGIG (reference sequence). The trim removed 4 bases at V and 7 bases at J, leaving 5 bases unmatched. This CDR3 spans 15 amino acids. The chain's CDR3 is CAWTQGLAGGNEQFF. CDR3 bases: TGTGCCTGGACCCAGGGACTAGCGGGGGGTAATGAGCAGTTCTTC.

This chain joins TRBV27 and TRBJ2-1, with TRBD2 identical over 7 bases. Germline values: CDR1 MNHEY, CDR2 SMNVEV (reference sequence). Trimming removed 1 base from V and 2 bases from J; junction bases left unmatched: 5. The CDR3 is made up of 16 amino acids. CDR3 nucleotides: TGTGCCAGCAGTTTATTCGCGGGAGAGCCCTACAATGAGCAGTTCTTC. Encoded protein: CASSLFAGEPYNEQFF.

This clone was picked up one time. The chain couples TRBV19 to TRBJ2-5; D is possibly TRBD2 (7 bases). V gave up 1 base and J gave up 6 bases, with 15 bases separating them. Germline-derived CDR1 and CDR2 are LNHDA and SQIVND (reference sequence). This CDR3 is built from 15 residues. The CDR3 sequence: CASSIGTGRAQTQYF. As DNA, the CDR3 is TGTGCCAGTAGTATAGGTACAGGGAGGGCGCAGACCCAGTACTTC.

The rearrangement joins TRBV11-3 to TRBJ2-2; TRBD1 agrees at 8 bases. The germline CDR1 and CDR2 sequences are SGHNT and YENEEA. This CDR3 contains 16 residues. J gave up 0 bases and V 5 bases, and 5 bases lay outside the gene matches. CDR3 DNA sequence: TGTGCCAGCAGCCACTCAGGGGGCTCGAACACCGGGGAGCTGTTTTTT. This translates into CASSHSGGSNTGELFF.

The J gene is TRBJ2-7, the V gene TRBV7-7, with D perhaps TRBD2 (6 bases). Germline V gene data show CDR1 as SSHAT and CDR2 as FNYEAQ (reference sequence). This CDR3 region has 13 residues. V was cut by 3 bases and J by 3 bases, with 9 bases left in between. The CDR3 DNA sequence: TGTGCCAGCAGCTTTCTAGCGAACTACGAGCAGTACGTC. This codes for CASSFLANYEQYV.

The chain carries TRBV11-3 and TRBJ2-5; no clear D gene. The V gene's germline CDR1 is SGHNT and CDR2 YENEEA. The V end was cut by 0 bases, the J end by 5 bases, with 7 bases between. There are 13 residues in the CDR3. The chain's CDR3 is CASSLDLEETQYF. The CDR3 DNA reads as TGTGCCAGCAGCTTAGATCTCGAGGAGACCCAGTACTTC.

V is TRBV12-5 and J is TRBJ1-2; 10 positions match TRBD1. The CDR3 is 15 residues long. Trimming at V came to 6 bases and at J to 4 bases, leaving 8 bases not matched to a gene. Per the germline V gene, CDR1 is LGHNT and CDR2 is FRNRAP. As DNA, the CDR3 is TGTGCTAGTGGGGGACAGGGGATCCGGACCTATGGCTACACCTTC. Its protein product is CASGGQGIRTYGYTF.

This chain uses TRBV27 with TRBJ2-1; 7 bases agree with TRBD2. Per the germline V gene, CDR1 is MNHEY and CDR2 is SMNVEV (reference sequence). The CDR3 is 14 residues long. Losses at the gene ends were 3 bases for V and 9 bases for J; bases not matched to a gene: 8. The CDR3 region is CASSFGREFGEQFF. DNA of the CDR3: TGTGCCAGCAGTTTTGGGCGGGAGTTCGGTGAGCAGTTCTTC.

The gene calls are TRBV30 and TRBJ2-1, with TRBD2 identical over 8 bases. CDR3 length: 14 amino acids. Germline V CDR1 and CDR2: GTSNPN, SVGIG (reference sequence). The ends lost 2 bases at V and 4 bases at J; junction bases unmatched: 4. The CDR3 sequence: CAWSILAGYNEQFF. The DNA for the CDR3 is TGTGCCTGGAGTATATTAGCGGGATACAATGAGCAGTTCTTC.

The chain uses TRBV28 and TRBJ2-7; possibly TRBD1 for D (8 bases). Germline V gene lookup returns CDR1 MDHEN and CDR2 SYDVKM. V was shortened by 2 bases and J by 3 bases, with 14 bases between the two germline ends. This CDR3 has 15 amino acids. In nucleotides, the CDR3 is TGTGCCAGCAGTTTACCCACAGGGGGGGGCTACGAGCAGTACTTC. Translation: CASSLPTGGGYEQYF.

The chain is built from TRBV7-2 and TRBJ2-2; TRBD2 agrees at 12 bases. Trimming removed 2 bases from V and 3 bases from J; junction bases left unmatched: 7. This CDR3 comprises 18 residues. From germline, CDR1 is SGHTA and CDR2 FQGNSA. DNA of the CDR3: TGTGCCAGCAGCTTAACTAGCGGGAGGACGTATTACACCGGGGAGCTGTTTTTT. Protein product: CASSLTSGRTYYTGELFF.

This chain connects TRBV6-5 to TRBJ2-1, with D unclear. The CDR3 spans 13 residues. Trimming stripped 6 bases from V and 7 bases from J, with 13 bases between. Germline-derived CDR1 and CDR2 are MNHEY and SVGAGI. DNA of the CDR3: TGTGCCAGCAGACCAGACCTTCGGAATGAGCAGTTCTTC. Its translation: CASRPDLRNEQFF.

The rearrangement uses TRBV11-3 and TRBJ2-2; D gene unclear. Trimming pared 7 bases from V and 4 bases from J, leaving 10 bases between. Germline-derived CDR1 and CDR2 are SGHNT and YENEEA. The CDR3 totals 13 residues. The chain's CDR3 is CASTETRTGELFF. CDR3 DNA sequence: TGTGCCAGCACTGAGACGCGCACCGGGGAGCTGTTTTTT.

The chain is built from TRBV7-2 and TRBJ2-7; 9 bases are shared with TRBD2. V gave up 6 bases and J gave up 3 bases; unmatched junction bases: 6. The CDR3 spans 14 residues. CDR1 and CDR2 (germline): SGHTA, FQGNSA. CDR3 sequence (DNA): TGTGCCAGCAGTGCGGGACTAGCCGACTACGAGCAGTACTTC. Translated, it gives CASSAGLADYEQYF. Based on the CDR3 plus reference TRBV7-2 and TRBJ2-7, the full variable domain is GAGVSQSPSNKVTEKGKDVELRCDPISGHTALYWYRQSLGQGLEFLIYFQGNSAPDKSGLPSDRFSAERTGGSVSTLTIQRTQQEDSAVYLCASSAGLADYEQYFGPGTRLTVT.